This TCR beta chain is from a study of T cells after yellow fever vaccination. J was trimmed by 2 bases and V by 4 bases; bases with no gene match: 6. CDR1 is SGHKS, CDR2 YYEKEE, per germline (reference sequence). The CDR3 is made up of 15 amino acids. This clonotype was counted between two and nine times. TCRdb reanalysed the 5' RACE reads using MiXCR and keeps one entry per CDR3 protein. Altogether some 400,000 distinct CDR3 sequences are present, approximately 5.7% being singletons, with the ten largest covering 15%. The source is a man aged 25 to 40 who received the YFV17D yellow fever vaccine. The specimen was PBMCs, collected 5 days after the yellow fever booster vaccination. V usage is TRBV5-5 and J usage is TRBJ2-3; 8 nucleotides align to TRBD2. Here the CDR3 DNA reads TGTGCCAGCAGCCCACTGACTAGCGTCACAGATACGCAGTATTTT. This encodes CASSPLTSVTDTQYF.